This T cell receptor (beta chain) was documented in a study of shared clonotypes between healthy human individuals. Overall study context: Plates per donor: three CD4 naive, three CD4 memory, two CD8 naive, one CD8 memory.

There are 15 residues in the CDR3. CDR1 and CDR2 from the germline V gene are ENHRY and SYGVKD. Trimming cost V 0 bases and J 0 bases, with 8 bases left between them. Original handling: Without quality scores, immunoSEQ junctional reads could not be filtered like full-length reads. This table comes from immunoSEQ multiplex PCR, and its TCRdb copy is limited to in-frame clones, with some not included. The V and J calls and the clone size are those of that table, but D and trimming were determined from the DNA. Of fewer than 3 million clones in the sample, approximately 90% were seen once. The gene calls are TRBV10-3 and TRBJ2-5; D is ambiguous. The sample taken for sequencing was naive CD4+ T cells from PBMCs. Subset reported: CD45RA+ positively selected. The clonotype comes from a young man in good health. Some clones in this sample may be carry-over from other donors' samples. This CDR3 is CAISESLQNQETQYF. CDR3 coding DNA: TGTGCCATCAGTGAGTCGTTACAGAACCAAGAGACCCAGTACTTC.